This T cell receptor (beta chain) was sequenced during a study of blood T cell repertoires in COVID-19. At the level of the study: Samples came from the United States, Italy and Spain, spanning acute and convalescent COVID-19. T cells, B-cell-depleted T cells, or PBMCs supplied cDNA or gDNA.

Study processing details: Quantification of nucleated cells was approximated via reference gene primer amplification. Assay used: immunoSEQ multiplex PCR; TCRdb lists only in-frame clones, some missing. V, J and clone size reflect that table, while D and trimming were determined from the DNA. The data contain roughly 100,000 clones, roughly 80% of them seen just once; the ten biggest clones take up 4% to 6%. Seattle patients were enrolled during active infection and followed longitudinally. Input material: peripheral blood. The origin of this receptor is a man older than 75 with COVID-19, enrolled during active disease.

Written as DNA, the CDR3 is TGTGCCACCAGAGGGACCGGGACTAGCGGGAGGGCGGTCTACGAGCAGTACTTC. Encoded protein: CATRGTGTSGRAVYEQYF. This rearrangement joins TRBV24-1 to TRBJ2-7; 16 bases map to TRBD2. Trimming cost V 7 bases and J 3 bases; bases outside gene matches: 11. The germline gives CDR1 KGHDR, CDR2 SFDVKD. This CDR3 is built from 18 residues.